The 23 T cell receptor beta chains below come from one sample, sequenced in a study of immune heterogeneity within non-small cell lung tumors. For each sample, template was around 600 ng of bulk tumor genomic DNA. Several widely spaced biopsies per primary tumor were taken during surgery. These patients got curative surgery after being newly diagnosed with untreated non-small cell lung cancer. The TCR beta CDR3 region underwent multiplex PCR amplification with 32 V and 13 J primers. TCRdb reprocessed the multiplex PCR reads with MiXCR, giving one entry per CDR3 protein. Among some 3,500 distinct CDR3 sequences listed, 40% to 60% were seen once. The sample taken for sequencing was lung tumor tissue. The source is a man aged 55 to 70 with non-small cell lung cancer.

V gene TRBV24-1 combines with J gene TRBJ2-6, with 8 bases identical to TRBD1. The CDR3 has 19 residues. The junction had 10 bases not matched to a gene; V was cut back by 4 bases and J by 0 bases. Germline loops: CDR1 KGHDR, CDR2 SFDVKD. The CDR3 sequence is CATSDPQTGGRSGANVLTF. CDR3 in DNA: TGTGCCACCAGTGACCCCCAAACAGGGGGTCGCTCTGGGGCCAACGTCCTGACTTTC.

This clonotype has only one observation. The gene calls are TRBV30 and TRBJ1-5, with D unresolved. The ends were cut back, 3 bases at V and 3 bases at J, with 9 bases in the middle. The CDR3 length is 13 residues. The germline V gene encodes CDR1 GTSNPN and CDR2 SVGIG (reference sequence). The CDR3 nucleotides are TGTGCCTGGAGAGACGGTTTCAATCAGCCCCAGCATTTT. This sequence encodes CAWRDGFNQPQHF.

This chain links TRBV20-1 with TRBJ1-2; D not certain. V was trimmed by 0 bases and J by 2 bases, leaving 13 bases between them. Germline lookup yields CDR1 DFQATT and CDR2 SNEGSKA (reference sequence). This CDR3 contains 15 residues. The CDR3 here is CSARERQAQNYGYTF. The CDR3 nucleotides are TGCAGTGCTAGAGAGAGGCAGGCCCAAAACTATGGCTACACCTTC.

Sample share makes this clonotype medium-sized. This sequence joins TRBV28 and TRBJ1-5; 12 bases are a match to TRBD1. This CDR3 comprises 17 residues. In germline, CDR1 is MDHEN, CDR2 SYDVKM. V shed 6 bases, J shed 0 bases, and the junction held 6 bases outside the gene matches. CDR3 DNA: TGTGCCAGCAGGCCGGGACAGGGGGCCTATAGCAATCAGCCCCAGCATTTT. Translating it yields CASRPGQGAYSNQPQHF.

By share, this clonotype ranks as medium-sized (0.01 to 0.1%). The chain has TRBV27 and TRBJ2-6; D might be TRBD2 (5 bases). The CDR3 sequence is 14 residues long. CDR1 is MNHEY and CDR2 is SMNVEV in the germline V gene (reference sequence). Trimming cost V 4 bases and J 3 bases, with 7 bases left between them. CDR3 amino acids: CASSWTFGANVLTF. In DNA, the CDR3 is TGTGCCAGCAGTTGGACTTTTGGGGCCAACGTCCTGACTTTC.

The gene calls are TRBV28 and TRBJ2-1; a possible D gene is TRBD1 (7 bases). Germline-derived CDR1 and CDR2 are MDHEN and SYDVKM. The CDR3 consists of 15 residues. Trimming stripped 8 bases from V and 0 bases from J, with 14 bases between. CDR3 residues: CASVSGGNSYNEQFF. DNA for the CDR3: TGTGCCAGCGTCTCAGGGGGGAACTCCTACAATGAGCAGTTCTTC.

Sample share makes this clonotype large. The chain employs TRBV20-1 and TRBJ1-1; TRBD1 might be the D (6 bases). V lost 0 bases and J 2 bases, leaving 13 bases between the germline ends. This CDR3 is 15 amino acids long. Germline CDR1 reads DFQATT; CDR2 reads SNEGSKA (reference sequence). The CDR3 is CSARDQGTVNTEAFF. The CDR3 nucleotides read TGCAGTGCTAGAGATCAGGGGACCGTAAACACTGAAGCTTTCTTT.

The chain uses TRBV29-1 and TRBJ1-5; D gene uncertain. Germline V gives CDR1 SQVTM, CDR2 ANQGSEA. The CDR3 is 13 residues long. V dropped 4 bases and J dropped 4 bases, with 11 bases sitting between them. The CDR3 is CSVGAGENQPQHF. The CDR3 nucleotides read TGCAGCGTTGGGGCAGGAGAAAATCAGCCCCAGCATTTT.

By share, this clonotype ranks as medium-sized. The V gene is TRBV4-1, the J gene TRBJ2-1; 8 bases are shared with TRBD2. Germline V gene lookup returns CDR1 MGHRA and CDR2 YSYEKL. The J segment lost 8 bases and the V segment lost 0 bases, leaving 12 bases of the junction unmatched. The CDR3 contains 17 residues. DNA of the CDR3: TGCGCCAGCAGCCAAGATCGGGGAGTAGCGGGGAATCATGAGCAGTTCTTC. Translation: CASSQDRGVAGNHEQFF.

This chain connects TRBV20-1 to TRBJ2-3; 10 bases fit TRBD2. CDR1 DFQATT and CDR2 SNEGSKA come from the germline V gene (reference sequence). The V gene end was trimmed by 5 bases and the J gene end by 1 base; junction bases not matched to a gene: 6. The CDR3 length is 15 residues. The CDR3 nucleotides read TGCAGTGCTCAATCCCTAGCGGGAGGCACAGATACGCAGTATTTT. It is translated as CSAQSLAGGTDTQYF.

This clonotype is judged medium-sized. The chain recombines TRBV30 with TRBJ1-1; possibly TRBD1 for D (5 bases). This CDR3 is 13 amino acids long. From germline, CDR1 is GTSNPN and CDR2 SVGIG (reference sequence). Trimming left V 3 bases short and J 0 bases short, with 8 bases between. The CDR3 region has the DNA TGTGCCTGGAGCCGGGGGATGAACACTGAAGCTTTCTTT. Its translation is CAWSRGMNTEAFF.

The CDR3 here is CASSDDREVSDADTQYF. CDR3 nucleotide sequence: TGTGCCAGCAGTGACGACAGGGAGGTATCAGACGCCGATACGCAGTATTTT. J is TRBJ2-3 and V is TRBV2; D is perhaps TRBD1 (7 bases). Trimming left V 3 bases short and J 6 bases short, with 22 bases between. Germline CDR1 SNHLY, CDR2 FYNNEI. This CDR3 has 17 amino acids.

By share, this clonotype counts as medium-sized. Its ends do not fully match the called genes, so a read error is possible. V gene TRBV7-7 combines with J gene TRBJ2-2; D uncertain. The germline V gene encodes CDR1 SSHAT and CDR2 FNYEAQ (reference sequence). The CDR3 is 13 amino acids. The DNA for the CDR3 is TGTGCTAGCAGCTTACGAGGCACCGGGGAGCTGTTTTTT. Its translation is CASSLRGTGELFF. Using reference TRBV7-7 and TRBJ2-2 for the parts outside the CDR3, the full variable domain is GAGVSQSPRYKVTKRGQDVTLRCDPISSHATLYWYQQALGQGPEFLTYFNYEAQPDKSGLPSDRFSAERPEGSISTLTIQRTEQRDSAMYRCASSLRGTGELFFGEGSRLTVL.

This clonotype is categorized as large. This sequence joins TRBV20-1 and TRBJ1-4; D unresolved. This CDR3 comprises 12 residues. CDR1 is DFQATT, CDR2 SNEGSKA, per germline (reference sequence). V lost 1 base to trimming and J lost 8 bases, with 8 bases between them. This CDR3 reads CSARARAEKLFF. DNA of the CDR3: TGCAGTGCTAGAGCACGCGCGGAAAAACTGTTTTTT.

The rearrangement links TRBV28 to TRBJ1-2, with TRBD1 as a possible D gene (5 bases). Germline assignment: CDR1 MDHEN and CDR2 SYDVKM. V lost 3 bases and J lost 4, with 21 bases in between. The CDR3 consists of 17 residues. CDR3 in amino acids: CASSFWGAPRLRYGYTF. CDR3 nucleotide sequence: TGTGCCAGCAGTTTCTGGGGCGCTCCCCGATTACGCTATGGCTACACCTTC.

By its share, this clonotype is large. This chain joins TRBV12-3 or TRBV12-4 and TRBJ2-1; D is unclear. Trimming removed 2 bases from V and 0 bases from J, with 17 bases in between. This CDR3 comprises 18 residues. The CDR3 bases are TGTGCCAGCAGTTTACGGCTTTCTAGTGATTTCTCCTACAATGAGCAGTTCTTC. It specifies CASSLRLSSDFSYNEQFF.

This clonotype is termed medium-sized. This chain uses TRBV6-2 or TRBV6-3 with TRBJ2-5; the match to TRBD2 covers 11 bases. The V segment lost 0 bases and the J segment 2 bases; nucleotides outside the gene matches: 5. The CDR3 is 17 residues long. Germline values: CDR1 MNHEY, CDR2 SVGEGT. The CDR3 sequence is CASSYSIGTSGQETQYF. The DNA of the CDR3 is TGTGCCAGCAGTTACTCGATCGGGACTAGCGGTCAAGAGACCCAGTACTTC.

The chain couples TRBV6-1 to TRBJ2-7; no clear D. Trimming pared 1 base from V and 3 bases from J, leaving 16 bases between. The CDR3 runs 16 residues. Germline V CDR1 and CDR2: MNHNS, SASEGT. For the CDR3, the DNA is TGTGCCAGCAGTGAAGATATAACAGCTCTCAACTACGAGCAGTACTTC. Translation gives CASSEDITALNYEQYF.

The rearrangement joins TRBV20-1 to TRBJ2-7; D is possibly TRBD1 (5 bases). The CDR3 extends over 12 amino acids. Trimming pared 6 bases from V and 0 bases from J, leaving 9 bases between. Germline V gives CDR1 DFQATT, CDR2 SNEGSKA (reference sequence). CDR3 bases: TGCAGTGCAGACAGAAACTCCTACGAGCAGTACTTC. As protein: CSADRNSYEQYF.

V is TRBV15 and J is TRBJ2-7, with D unclear. The germline CDR1 and CDR2 sequences are LNHNV and YYDKDF (reference sequence). This CDR3 is 13 amino acids long. V was pared by 0 bases and J by 6 bases, with 9 bases between. Here the CDR3 reads CATSRDRAFEQYF. In nucleotides, the CDR3 is TGTGCCACCAGCAGAGATCGAGCGTTCGAGCAGTACTTC. Full variable domain (remainder filled in from reference TRBV15 and TRBJ2-7): DAMVIQNPRYQVTQFGKPVTLSCSQTLNHNVMYWYQQKSSQAPKLLFHYYDKDFNNEADTPDNFQSRRPNTSFCFLDIRSPGLGDTAMYLCATSRDRAFEQYFGPGTRLTVT.

V is TRBV19 and J is TRBJ1-2; possible D gene TRBD1, 5 bases. The length of the CDR3 is 14 residues. Germline V CDR1 and CDR2: LNHDA, SQIVND (reference sequence). Trimming left V 3 bases short and J 2 bases short, with 10 bases between. This chain's CDR3 is CASSIGAGNYGYTF. CDR3 DNA: TGTGCCAGTAGTATTGGGGCAGGAAACTATGGCTACACCTTC.

The chain couples TRBV20-1 to TRBJ1-5, with unresolved D. From germline, CDR1 is DFQATT and CDR2 SNEGSKA (reference sequence). Trimming pared 4 bases from V and 2 bases from J, leaving 6 bases between. The CDR3 covers 12 residues. The CDR3, as DNA: TGCAGTGCTAAAGGTGGCAATCAGCCCCAGCATTTT. As protein: CSAKGGNQPQHF.

The chain recombines TRBV28 with TRBJ1-1; tentatively, D is TRBD1 (5 bases). CDR3 length: 12 amino acids. V was cut by 8 bases and J by 10 bases, with 17 bases left in between. Germline V CDR1 and CDR2: MDHEN, SYDVKM. CDR3 protein: CASFPKGARAFF. The CDR3 DNA reads as TGTGCCAGCTTCCCCAAAGGGGCAAGAGCTTTCTTT.